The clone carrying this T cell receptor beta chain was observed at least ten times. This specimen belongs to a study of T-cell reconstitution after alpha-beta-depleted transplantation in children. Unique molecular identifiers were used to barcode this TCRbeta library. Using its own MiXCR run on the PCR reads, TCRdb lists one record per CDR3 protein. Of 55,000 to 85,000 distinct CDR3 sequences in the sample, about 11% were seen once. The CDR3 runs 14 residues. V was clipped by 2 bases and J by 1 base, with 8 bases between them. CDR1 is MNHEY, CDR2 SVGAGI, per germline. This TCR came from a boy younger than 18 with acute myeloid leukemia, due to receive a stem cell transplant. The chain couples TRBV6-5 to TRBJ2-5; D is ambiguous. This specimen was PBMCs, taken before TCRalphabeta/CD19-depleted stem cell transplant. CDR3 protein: CASSYGISQETQYF. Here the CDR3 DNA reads TGTGCCAGCAGTTACGGGATATCCCAAGAGACCCAGTACTTC.